The present TCR beta chain was sequenced within a study of identical twins. Overall study results and limits: Cord blood beta clonotypes present at high abundance carried fewer insertions; no such pattern appeared in memory repertoires.

Germline V gene sequence: CDR1 KGHDR, CDR2 SFDVKD. The V gene lost 12 bases and the J gene lost 3 bases, with 18 bases spanning the gap. CDR3 length equals 14 residues. From the 5' RACE reads, TCRdb called clonotypes with MiXCR, one entry per CDR3 protein. The sample lists more than 400,000 distinct CDR3 sequences, nearly 15% occurring once. This clonotype has a handful of counts. Its antigen is unidentified. The same specimen was also included in a second study, on yellow fever vaccine responses in identical twins.

Material for sequencing was CD4+ T cells sorted from blood. This chain connects TRBV24-1 to TRBJ2-3; possibly TRBD1 or TRBD2 for D (6 bases each). This clonotype originated in a woman aged 18-35 years in good health. The CDR3 reads CASQGGLGTDTQYF. The DNA for the CDR3 is TGTGCCTCCCAAGGGGGGCTCGGAACAGATACGCAGTATTTT.